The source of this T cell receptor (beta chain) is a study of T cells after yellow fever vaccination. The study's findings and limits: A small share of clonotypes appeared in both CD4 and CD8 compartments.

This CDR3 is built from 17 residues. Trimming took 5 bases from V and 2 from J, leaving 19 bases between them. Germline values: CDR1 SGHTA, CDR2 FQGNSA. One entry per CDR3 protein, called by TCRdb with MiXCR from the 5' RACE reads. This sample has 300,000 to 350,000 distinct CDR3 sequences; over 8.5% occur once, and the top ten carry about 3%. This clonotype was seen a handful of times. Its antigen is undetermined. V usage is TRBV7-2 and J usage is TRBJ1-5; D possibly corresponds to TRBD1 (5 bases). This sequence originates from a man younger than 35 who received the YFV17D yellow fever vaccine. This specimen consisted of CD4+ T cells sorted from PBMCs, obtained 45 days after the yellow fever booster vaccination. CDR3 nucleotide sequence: TGTGCCAGCAGCAAATCAACAGTCGGGGGGGGCAATCAGCCCCAGCATTTT. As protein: CASSKSTVGGGNQPQHF. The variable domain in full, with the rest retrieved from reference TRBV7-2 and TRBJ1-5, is GAGVSQSPSNKVTEKGKDVELRCDPISGHTALYWYRQSLGQGLEFLIYFQGNSAPDKSGLPSDRFSAERTGGSVSTLTIQRTQQEDSAVYLCASSKSTVGGGNQPQHFGDGTRLSIL.